Many counts were recorded for the clone carrying this T cell receptor beta chain. The data were taken from a study of T cells in Graves' hyperthyroidism and ophthalmopathy. Study at large: Peripheral blood samples were taken at initial diagnosis, prior to any treatment.

Newly diagnosed hyperthyroidism patients aged 18 to 65 years had disease lasting under 2 months. PBMCs stemmed from around 9.3 ml fresh peripheral blood. RNA transcripts provided the source from which TCR beta CDR3 regions were amplified. A first-round RT-PCR of the TCR CDR3 used the HTBI primer set. Each CDR3 protein gets one entry after TCRdb re-called the multiplex PCR reads with MiXCR. The table records about 720,000 distinct CDR3 sequences, less than 20% of them present only once. CDR1 and CDR2 (germline): SGHTA, FQGNSA. This CDR3 is built from 16 residues. Trimming took 5 bases from V and 4 from J, leaving 19 bases between them.

The rearrangement links TRBV7-2 to TRBJ2-3; D is perhaps TRBD1 (5 bases). This clonotype originated in a man between 18 and 29 years old with Graves' hyperthyroidism. Source material: blood. The CDR3 reads CASSHWGGRSPDTQYF. Here the CDR3 DNA reads TGTGCCAGCAGCCATTGGGGCGGCAGATCACCAGATACGCAGTATTTT.